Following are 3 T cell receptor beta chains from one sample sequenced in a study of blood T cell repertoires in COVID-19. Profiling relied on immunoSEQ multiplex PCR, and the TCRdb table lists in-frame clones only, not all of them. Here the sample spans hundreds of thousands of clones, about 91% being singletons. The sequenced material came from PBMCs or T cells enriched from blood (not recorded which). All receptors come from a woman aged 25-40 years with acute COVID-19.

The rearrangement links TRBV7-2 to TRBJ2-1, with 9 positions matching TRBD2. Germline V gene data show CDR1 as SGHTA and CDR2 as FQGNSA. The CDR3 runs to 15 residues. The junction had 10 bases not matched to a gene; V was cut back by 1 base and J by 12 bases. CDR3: CASSLGSGGPAGQFF. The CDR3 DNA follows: TGTGCCAGCAGCTTAGGTAGCGGGGGACCGGCAGGGCAGTTCTTC.

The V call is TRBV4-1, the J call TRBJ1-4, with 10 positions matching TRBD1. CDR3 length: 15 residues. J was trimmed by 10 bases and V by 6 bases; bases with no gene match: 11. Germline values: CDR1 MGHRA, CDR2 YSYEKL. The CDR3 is CASSEGTGELGKLFF. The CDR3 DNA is TGCGCCAGCAGTGAAGGGACAGGGGAATTGGGAAAACTGTTTTTT.

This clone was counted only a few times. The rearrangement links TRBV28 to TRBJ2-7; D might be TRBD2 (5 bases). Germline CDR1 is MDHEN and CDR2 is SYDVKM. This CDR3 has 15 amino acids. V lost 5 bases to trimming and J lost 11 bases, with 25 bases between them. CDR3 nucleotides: TGTGCCAGCAGTCCCGTCTACCGGACTCCTGGGTTTGAGTACTTC. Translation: CASSPVYRTPGFEYF.